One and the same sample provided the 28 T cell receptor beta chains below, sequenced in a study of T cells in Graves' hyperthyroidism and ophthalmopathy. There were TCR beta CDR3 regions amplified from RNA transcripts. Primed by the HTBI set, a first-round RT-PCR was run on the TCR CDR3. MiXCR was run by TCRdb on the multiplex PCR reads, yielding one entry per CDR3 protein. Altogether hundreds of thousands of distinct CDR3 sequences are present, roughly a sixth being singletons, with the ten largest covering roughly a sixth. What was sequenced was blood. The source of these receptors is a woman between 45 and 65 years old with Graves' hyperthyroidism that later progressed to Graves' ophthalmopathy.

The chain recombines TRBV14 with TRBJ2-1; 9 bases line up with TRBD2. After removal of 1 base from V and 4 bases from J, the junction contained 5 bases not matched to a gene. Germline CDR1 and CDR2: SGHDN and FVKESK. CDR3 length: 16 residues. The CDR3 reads CASSQVWRGGYNEQFF. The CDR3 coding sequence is TGTGCCAGCAGCCAAGTGTGGCGGGGGGGGTACAATGAGCAGTTCTTC.

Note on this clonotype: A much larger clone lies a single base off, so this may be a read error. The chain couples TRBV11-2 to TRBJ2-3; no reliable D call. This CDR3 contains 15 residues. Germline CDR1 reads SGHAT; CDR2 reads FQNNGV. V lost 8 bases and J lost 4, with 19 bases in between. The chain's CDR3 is CASGFTAGSSDTQYF. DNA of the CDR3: TGTGCCAGCGGTTTCACTGCCGGGTCATCAGATACGCAGTATTTT.

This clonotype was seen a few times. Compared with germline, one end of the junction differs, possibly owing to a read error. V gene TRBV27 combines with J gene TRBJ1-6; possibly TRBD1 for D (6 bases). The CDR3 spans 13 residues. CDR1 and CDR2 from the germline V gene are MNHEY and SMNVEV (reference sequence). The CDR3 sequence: CVSSGGTTSPLHF. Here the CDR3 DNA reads TGTGTCAGCAGCGGCGGGACAACTTCACCCCTCCACTTT.

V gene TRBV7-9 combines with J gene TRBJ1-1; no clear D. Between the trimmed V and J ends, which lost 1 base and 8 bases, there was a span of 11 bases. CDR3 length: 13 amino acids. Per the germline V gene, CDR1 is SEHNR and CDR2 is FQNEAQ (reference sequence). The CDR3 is CASSLGMVPEAFF. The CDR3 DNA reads TGTGCCAGCAGCTTAGGTATGGTTCCAGAAGCTTTCTTT.

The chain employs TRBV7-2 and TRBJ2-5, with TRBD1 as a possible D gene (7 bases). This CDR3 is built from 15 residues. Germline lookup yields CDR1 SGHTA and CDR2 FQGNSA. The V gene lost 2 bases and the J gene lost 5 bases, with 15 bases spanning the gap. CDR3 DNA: TGTGCCAGCAGCTTATCAGGGGGGACTGTGGAGACCCAGTACTTC. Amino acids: CASSLSGGTVETQYF.

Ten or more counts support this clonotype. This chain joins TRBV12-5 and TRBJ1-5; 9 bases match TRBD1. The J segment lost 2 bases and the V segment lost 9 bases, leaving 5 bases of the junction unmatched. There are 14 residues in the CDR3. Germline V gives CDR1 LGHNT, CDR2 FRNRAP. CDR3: CASGQGNGNQPQHF. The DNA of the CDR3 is TGTGCTAGCGGACAGGGGAACGGCAATCAGCCCCAGCATTTT.

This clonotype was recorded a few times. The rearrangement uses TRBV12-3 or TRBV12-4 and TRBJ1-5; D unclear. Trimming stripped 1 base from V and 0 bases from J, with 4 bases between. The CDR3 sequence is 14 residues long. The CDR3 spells CASSLEDSNQPQHF. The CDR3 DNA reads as TGTGCCAGCAGTTTAGAGGATAGCAATCAGCCCCAGCATTTT.

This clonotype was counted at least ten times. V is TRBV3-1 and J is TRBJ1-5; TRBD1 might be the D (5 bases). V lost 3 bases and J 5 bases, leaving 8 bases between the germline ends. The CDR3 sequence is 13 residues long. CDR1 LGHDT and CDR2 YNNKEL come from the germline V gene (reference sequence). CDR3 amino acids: CASSHRADQPQHF. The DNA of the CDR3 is TGTGCCAGCAGCCACAGGGCCGATCAGCCCCAGCATTTT.

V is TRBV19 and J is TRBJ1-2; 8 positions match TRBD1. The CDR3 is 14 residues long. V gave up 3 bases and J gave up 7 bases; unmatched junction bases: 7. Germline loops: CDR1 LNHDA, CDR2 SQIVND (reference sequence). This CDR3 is CASSIGQGPGGYTF. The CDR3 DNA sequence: TGTGCCAGTAGTATTGGACAGGGTCCAGGTGGCTACACCTTC.

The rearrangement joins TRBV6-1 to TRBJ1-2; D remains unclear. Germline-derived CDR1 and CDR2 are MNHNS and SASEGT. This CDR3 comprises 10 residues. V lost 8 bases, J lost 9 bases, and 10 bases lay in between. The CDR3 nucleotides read TGTGCCAGCGGAACGGCCAGCTACACCTTC. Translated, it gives CASGTASYTF.

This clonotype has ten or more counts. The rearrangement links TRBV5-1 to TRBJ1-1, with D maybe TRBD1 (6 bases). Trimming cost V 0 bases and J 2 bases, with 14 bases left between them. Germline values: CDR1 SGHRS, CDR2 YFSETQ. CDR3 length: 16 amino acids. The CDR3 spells CASSLVTGRLNTEAFF. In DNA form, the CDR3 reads TGCGCCAGCAGCTTGGTCACAGGGCGGCTCAACACTGAAGCTTTCTTT. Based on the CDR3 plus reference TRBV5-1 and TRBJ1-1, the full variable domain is KAGVTQTPRYLIKTRGQQVTLSCSPISGHRSVSWYQQTPGQGLQFLFEYFSETQRNKGNFPGRFSGRQFSNSRSEMNVSTLELGDSALYLCASSLVTGRLNTEAFFGQGTRLTVV.

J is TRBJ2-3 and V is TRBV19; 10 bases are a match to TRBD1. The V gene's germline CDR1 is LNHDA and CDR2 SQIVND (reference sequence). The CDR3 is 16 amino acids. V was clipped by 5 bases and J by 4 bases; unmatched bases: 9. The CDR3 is CASSADRDRGSDTQYF. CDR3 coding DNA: TGTGCCAGTAGTGCCGACCGGGACAGGGGATCAGATACGCAGTATTTT. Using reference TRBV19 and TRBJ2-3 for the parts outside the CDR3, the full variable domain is DGGITQSPKYLFRKEGQNVTLSCEQNLNHDAMYWYRQDPGQGLRLIYYSQIVNDFQKGDIAEGYSVSREKKESFPLTVTSAQKNPTAFYLCASSADRDRGSDTQYFGPGTRLTVL.

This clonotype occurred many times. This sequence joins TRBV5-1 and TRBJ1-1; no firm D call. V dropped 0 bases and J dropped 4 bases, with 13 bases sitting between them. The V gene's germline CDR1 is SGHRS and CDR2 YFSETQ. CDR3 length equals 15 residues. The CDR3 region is CASSLATEGITEAFF. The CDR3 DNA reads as TGCGCCAGCAGCTTGGCAACAGAAGGTATCACTGAAGCTTTCTTT. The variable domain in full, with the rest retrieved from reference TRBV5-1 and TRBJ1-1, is KAGVTQTPRYLIKTRGQQVTLSCSPISGHRSVSWYQQTPGQGLQFLFEYFSETQRNKGNFPGRFSGRQFSNSRSEMNVSTLELGDSALYLCASSLATEGITEAFFGQGTRLTVV.

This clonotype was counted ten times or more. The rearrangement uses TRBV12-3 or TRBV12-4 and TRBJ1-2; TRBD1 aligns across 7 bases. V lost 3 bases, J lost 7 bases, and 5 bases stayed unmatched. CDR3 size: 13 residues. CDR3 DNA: TGTGCCAGCAGTTTTACAGGGGATGGTGGCTACACCTTC. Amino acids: CASSFTGDGGYTF.

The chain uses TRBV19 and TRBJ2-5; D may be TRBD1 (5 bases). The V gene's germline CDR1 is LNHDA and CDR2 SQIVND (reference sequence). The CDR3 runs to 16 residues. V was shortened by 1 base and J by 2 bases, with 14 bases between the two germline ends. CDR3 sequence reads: CASSIGQAGQQETQYF. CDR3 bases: TGTGCCAGTAGTATAGGTCAGGCCGGACAACAAGAGACCCAGTACTTC.

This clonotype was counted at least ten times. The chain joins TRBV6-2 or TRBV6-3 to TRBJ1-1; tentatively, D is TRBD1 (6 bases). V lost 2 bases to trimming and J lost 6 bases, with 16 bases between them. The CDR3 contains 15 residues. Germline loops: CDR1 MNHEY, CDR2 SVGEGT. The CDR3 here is CASSYRTGFYAEAFF. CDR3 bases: TGTGCCAGCAGTTACCGAACAGGGTTCTACGCTGAAGCTTTCTTT.

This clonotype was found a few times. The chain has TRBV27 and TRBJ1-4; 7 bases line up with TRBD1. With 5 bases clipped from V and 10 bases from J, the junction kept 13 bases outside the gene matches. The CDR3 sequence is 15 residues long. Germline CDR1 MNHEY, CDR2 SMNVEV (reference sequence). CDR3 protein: CASSLEQGKVGKLFF. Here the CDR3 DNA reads TGTGCCAGCAGTCTCGAACAGGGGAAAGTCGGAAAACTGTTTTTT.

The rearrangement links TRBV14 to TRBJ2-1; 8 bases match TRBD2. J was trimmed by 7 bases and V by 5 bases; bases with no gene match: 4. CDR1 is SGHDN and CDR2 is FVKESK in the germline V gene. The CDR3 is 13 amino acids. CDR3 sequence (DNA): TGTGCCAGCAGCTCGGGACTAGGGAATGAGCAGTTCTTC. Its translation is CASSSGLGNEQFF.

In DNA form, the CDR3 reads TGTGCCAGCAGCTTAACAGTTAGCACAGATACGCAGTATTTT. Translating it yields CASSLTVSTDTQYF. The chain recombines TRBV5-8 with TRBJ2-3; no clear D. Germline V gene data show CDR1 as SGHTS and CDR2 as YDEGEE. CDR3 length: 14 residues. The germline V and J ends were trimmed by 2 bases and 0 bases, with 7 bases remaining between them.

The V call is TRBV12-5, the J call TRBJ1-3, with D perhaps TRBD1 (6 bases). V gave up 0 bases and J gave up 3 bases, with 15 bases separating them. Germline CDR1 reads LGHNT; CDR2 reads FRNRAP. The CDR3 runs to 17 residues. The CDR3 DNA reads TGTGCTAGTGGTTTGGTACTGGCCAGGGGTGATGGAAACACCATATATTTT. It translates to CASGLVLARGDGNTIYF.

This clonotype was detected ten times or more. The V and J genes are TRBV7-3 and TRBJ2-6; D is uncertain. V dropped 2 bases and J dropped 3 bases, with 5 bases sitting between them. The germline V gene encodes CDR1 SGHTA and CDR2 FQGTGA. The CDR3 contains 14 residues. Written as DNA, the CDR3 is TGTGCCAGCAGCTTACTGGATGGGGCCAACGTCCTGACTTTC. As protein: CASSLLDGANVLTF.

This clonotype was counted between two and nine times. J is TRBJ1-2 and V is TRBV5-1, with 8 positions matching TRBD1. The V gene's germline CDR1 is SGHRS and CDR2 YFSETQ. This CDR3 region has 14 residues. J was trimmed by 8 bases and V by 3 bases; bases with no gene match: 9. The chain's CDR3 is CASSSTQGAGGYTF. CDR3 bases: TGCGCCAGCAGCTCCACCCAGGGGGCAGGGGGCTACACCTTC.

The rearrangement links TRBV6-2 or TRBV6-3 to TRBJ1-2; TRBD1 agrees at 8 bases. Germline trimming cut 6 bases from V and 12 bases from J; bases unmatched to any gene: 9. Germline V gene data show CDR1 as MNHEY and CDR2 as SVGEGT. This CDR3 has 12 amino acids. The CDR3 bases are TGTGCCAGCAGGAACACAGGGGGAGGCCACACCTTC. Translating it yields CASRNTGGGHTF.

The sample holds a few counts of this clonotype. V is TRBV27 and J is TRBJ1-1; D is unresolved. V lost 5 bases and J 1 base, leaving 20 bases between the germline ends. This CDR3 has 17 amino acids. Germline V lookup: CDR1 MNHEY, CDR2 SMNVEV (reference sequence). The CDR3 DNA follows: TGTGCCAGCAGTCCCCCAGTCTATATCCCAGGGAACACTGAAGCTTTCTTT. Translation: CASSPPVYIPGNTEAFF.

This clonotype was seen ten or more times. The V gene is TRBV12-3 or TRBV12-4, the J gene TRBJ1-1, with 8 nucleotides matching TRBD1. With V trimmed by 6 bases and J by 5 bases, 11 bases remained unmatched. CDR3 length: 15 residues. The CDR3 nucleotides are TGTGCCAGCAGGGGACAGGAAGGGTTGAGAACTGAAGCTTTCTTT. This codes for CASRGQEGLRTEAFF.

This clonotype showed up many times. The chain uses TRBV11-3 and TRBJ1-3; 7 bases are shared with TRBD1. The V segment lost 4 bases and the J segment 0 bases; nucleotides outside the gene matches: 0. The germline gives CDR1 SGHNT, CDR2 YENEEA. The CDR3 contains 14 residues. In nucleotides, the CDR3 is TGTGCCAGCAGCTCAGGGGGCTCTGGAAACACCATATATTTT. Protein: CASSSGGSGNTIYF.

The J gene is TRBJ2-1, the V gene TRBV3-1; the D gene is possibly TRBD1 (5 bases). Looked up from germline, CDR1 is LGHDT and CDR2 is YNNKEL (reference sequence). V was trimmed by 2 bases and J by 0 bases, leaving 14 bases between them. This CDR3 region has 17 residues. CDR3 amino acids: CASSQSLQGRSYNEQFF. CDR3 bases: TGTGCCAGCAGCCAATCCCTCCAGGGCCGCTCCTACAATGAGCAGTTCTTC.

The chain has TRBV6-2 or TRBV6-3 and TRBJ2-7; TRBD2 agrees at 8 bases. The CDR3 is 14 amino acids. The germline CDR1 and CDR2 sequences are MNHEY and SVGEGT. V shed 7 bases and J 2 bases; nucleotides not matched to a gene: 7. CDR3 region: CASTPAAGAYEQYF. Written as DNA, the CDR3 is TGTGCCAGCACTCCCGCAGCGGGGGCCTACGAGCAGTACTTC.